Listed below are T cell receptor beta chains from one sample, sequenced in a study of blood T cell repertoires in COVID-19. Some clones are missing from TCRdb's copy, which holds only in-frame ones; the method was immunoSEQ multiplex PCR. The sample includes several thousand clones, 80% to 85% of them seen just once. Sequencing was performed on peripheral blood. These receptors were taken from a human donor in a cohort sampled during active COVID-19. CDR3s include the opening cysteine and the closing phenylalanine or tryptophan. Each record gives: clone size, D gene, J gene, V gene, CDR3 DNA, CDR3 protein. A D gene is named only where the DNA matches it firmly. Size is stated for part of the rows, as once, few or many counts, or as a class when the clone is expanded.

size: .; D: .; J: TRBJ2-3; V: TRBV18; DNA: TGTGCCAGCTCACCTCTCAGCGGGTCTAGCACAGATACGCAGTATTTT; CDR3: CASSPLSGSSTDTQYF
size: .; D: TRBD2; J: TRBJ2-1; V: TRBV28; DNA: TGTGCCAGCAGTCCGTTCCCGGGACTAGCGAGTGAGCAGTTCTTC; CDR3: CASSPFPGLASEQFF
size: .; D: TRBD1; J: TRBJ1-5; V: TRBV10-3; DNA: TGTGCCATCAGTGGGGGGACAGCTAGCAATCAGCCCCAGCATTTT; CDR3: CAISGGTASNQPQHF
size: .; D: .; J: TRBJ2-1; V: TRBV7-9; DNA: TGTGCCAGCAGCTCCCGACGAGGTATCAATGAGCAGTTCTTC; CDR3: CASSSRRGINEQFF
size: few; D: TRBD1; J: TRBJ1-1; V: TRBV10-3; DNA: TGTGCCATCAGTGACAGGGGGCAAAATGAAGCTTTCTTT; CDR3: CAISDRGQNEAFF
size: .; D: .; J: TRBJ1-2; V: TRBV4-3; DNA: TGCGCCAGCAGCCAAACATCTAACTATGGCTACACCTTC; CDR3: CASSQTSNYGYTF
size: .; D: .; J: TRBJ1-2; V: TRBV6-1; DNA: TGTGCCAGCAGTGAAACAACAGGTATAAACTATGGCTACACCTTC; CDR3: CASSETTGINYGYTF
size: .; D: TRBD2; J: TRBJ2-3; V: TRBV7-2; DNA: TGTGCCAGCAGCTTCCATAGCGGGGGCCTCACAGATACGCAGTATTTT; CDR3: CASSFHSGGLTDTQYF
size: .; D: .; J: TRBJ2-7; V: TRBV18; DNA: TGTGCCAGCTCACCATTTTCGGACAGCCCCTACGAGCAGTACTTC; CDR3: CASSPFSDSPYEQYF
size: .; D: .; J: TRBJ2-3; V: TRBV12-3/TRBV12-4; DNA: TGTGCCAGCAGTTGGGGGACTTCGGATACGCAGTATTTT; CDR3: CASSWGTSDTQYF
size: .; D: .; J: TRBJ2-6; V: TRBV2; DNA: TGTGCCAGCAGTGAGGAGGGCTCCAACTCTGGGGCCAACGTCCTGACTTTC; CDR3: CASSEEGSNSGANVLTF
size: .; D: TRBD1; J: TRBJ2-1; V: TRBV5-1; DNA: TGCGCCAGCAGCCAAGGACAGGGTGGCTTGCATGAGCAGTTCTTC; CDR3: CASSQGQGGLHEQFF
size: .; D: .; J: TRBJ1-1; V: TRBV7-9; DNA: TGTGCCAGCAGCCCTACCGGGAGCAACACTGAAGCTTTCTTT; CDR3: CASSPTGSNTEAFF
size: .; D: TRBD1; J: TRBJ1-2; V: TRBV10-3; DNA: TGTGCCATCAGTGTGACAGGGTTGGGCTACACCTTC; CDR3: CAISVTGLGYTF
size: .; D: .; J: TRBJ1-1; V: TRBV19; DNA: TGTGCCAGTAGTAGGACATATGAAGCTTTCTTT; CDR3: CASSRTYEAFF
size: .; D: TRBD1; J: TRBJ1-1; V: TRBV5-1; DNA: TGCGCCAGCAGGATGGGACAGGGGAACACTGAAGCTTTCTTT; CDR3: CASRMGQGNTEAFF
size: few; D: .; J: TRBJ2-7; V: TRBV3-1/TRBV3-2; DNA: TGTGCCAGCAGCCATCCGACTAGGAGCTCCTACGAGCAGTACTTC; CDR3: CASSHPTRSSYEQYF
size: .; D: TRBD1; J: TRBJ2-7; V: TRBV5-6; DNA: TGTGCCAGCAGCTTGAGGGGGGCAGGGGGCCACGAGCAGTACTTC; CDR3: CASSLRGAGGHEQYF
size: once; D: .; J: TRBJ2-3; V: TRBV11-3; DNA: TGTGCCAGCAGCCCCGGACAGAGCACAGATACGCAGTATTTT; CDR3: CASSPGQSTDTQYF
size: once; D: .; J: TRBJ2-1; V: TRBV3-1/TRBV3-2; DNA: TGTGCCAGCAGCCCCTTAGGGGGCTCCTACAATGAGCAGTTCTTC; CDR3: CASSPLGGSYNEQFF
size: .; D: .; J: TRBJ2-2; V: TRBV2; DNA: TGTGCCAGCTTTAGACAGGCCGGGGAGCTGTTTTTT; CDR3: CASFRQAGELFF
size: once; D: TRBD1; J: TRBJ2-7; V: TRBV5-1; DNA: TGCGCCAGCAGCTCGGGACAGAGCGCGACCTACGAGCAGTACTTC; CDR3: CASSSGQSATYEQYF
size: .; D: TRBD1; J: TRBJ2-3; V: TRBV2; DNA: TGTGCCAGCAGGGACCAGGGGGCAGGCACAGATACGCAGTATTTT; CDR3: CASRDQGAGTDTQYF
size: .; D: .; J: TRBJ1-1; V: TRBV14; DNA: TGTGCCAGCAGCCAAGGAATCACAAGGAACACTGAAGCTTTCTTT; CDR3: CASSQGITRNTEAFF
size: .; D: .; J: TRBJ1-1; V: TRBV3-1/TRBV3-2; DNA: TGTGCCAGCAGCCACTTGAACACTGAAGCTTTCTTT; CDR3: CASSHLNTEAFF
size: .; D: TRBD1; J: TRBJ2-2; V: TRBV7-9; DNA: TGTGCCAGCAGCCGAGACAGGGGCCAAGGGACCGGGGAGCTGTTTTTT; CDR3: CASSRDRGQGTGELFF
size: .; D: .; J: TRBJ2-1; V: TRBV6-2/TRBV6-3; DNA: TGTGCCAGCAGTTATTACGGGACACAGGAGTGGGTCTTC; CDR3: CASSYYGTQEWVF
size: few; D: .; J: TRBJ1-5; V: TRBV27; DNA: TGTGCCAGCAGTCAAGCCGGTCAGCCCCAGCATTTT; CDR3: CASSQAGQPQHF
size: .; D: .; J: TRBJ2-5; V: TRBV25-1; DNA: TGTGCCACCTCCGGAGGGACTCAAGAGACCCAGTACTTC; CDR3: CATSGGTQETQYF
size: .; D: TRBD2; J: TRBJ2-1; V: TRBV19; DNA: TGTGCCAGTAGTCCGGGACTAGCGGGGGGTCACAATGAGCAGTTCTTC; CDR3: CASSPGLAGGHNEQFF
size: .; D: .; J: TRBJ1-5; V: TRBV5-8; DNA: TGTGCCAGCAGCCGTTGGCAGGGCGCCAGCAATCAGCCCCAGCATTTT; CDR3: CASSRWQGASNQPQHF
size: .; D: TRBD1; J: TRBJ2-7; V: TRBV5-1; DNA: TGCGCCAGCAGCTTCGACCCGGGACAGAGCTACGAGCAGTACTTC; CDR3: CASSFDPGQSYEQYF
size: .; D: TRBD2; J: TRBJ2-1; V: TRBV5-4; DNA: TGTGCCAGCAGCTTGAAGCGGGGGTTAGACAATGAGCAGTTCTTC; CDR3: CASSLKRGLDNEQFF
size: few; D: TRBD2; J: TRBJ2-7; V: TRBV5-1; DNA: TGCGCCAGCAGCTCTAGCGGGTTGTCCTACGAGCAGTACTTC; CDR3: CASSSSGLSYEQYF
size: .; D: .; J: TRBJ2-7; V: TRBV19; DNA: TGTGCCAGTAGTATGGGGCCCTACGAGCAGTACTTC; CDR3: CASSMGPYEQYF
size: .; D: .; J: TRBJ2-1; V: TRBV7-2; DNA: TGTGCCAGCAGCCTGAGGGGGGGTAACAATGAGCAGTTCTTC; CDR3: CASSLRGGNNEQFF
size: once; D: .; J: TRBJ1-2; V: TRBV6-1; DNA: TGTGCCAGCAGTGACAGGGGTCAAACTACTAACTATGGCTACACCTTC; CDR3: CASSDRGQTTNYGYTF
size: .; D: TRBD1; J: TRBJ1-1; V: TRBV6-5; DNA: TGTGCCAGCAGTCCCTTACAGGGGTGGGGGTTTGAAGCTTTCTTT; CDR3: CASSPLQGWGFEAFF
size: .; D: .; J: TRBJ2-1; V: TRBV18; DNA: TGTGCCAGCTCATATATAGGGGTGTCCTACAATGAGCAGTTCTTC; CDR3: CASSYIGVSYNEQFF
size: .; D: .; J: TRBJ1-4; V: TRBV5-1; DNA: TGCGCCAGTAGGTTGGGGGCTGCAACTAATGAAAAACTGTTTTTT; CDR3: CASRLGAATNEKLFF
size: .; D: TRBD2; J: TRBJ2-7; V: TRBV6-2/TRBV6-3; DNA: TGTGCCAGCAGTTTGAGCGCGGGGGTCTCCTACGAGCAGTACTTC; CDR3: CASSLSAGVSYEQYF
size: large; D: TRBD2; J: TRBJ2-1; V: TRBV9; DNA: TGTGCCAGCAGCGTATGGCGGGGGGCCTCCTACAATGAGCAGTTCTTC; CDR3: CASSVWRGASYNEQFF
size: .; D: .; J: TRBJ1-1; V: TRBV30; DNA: TGTGCCTGGAGTGTAGGGACTCCTAAGGTTCGCACTGAAGCTTTCTTT; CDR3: CAWSVGTPKVRTEAFF
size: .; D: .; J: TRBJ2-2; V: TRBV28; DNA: TGTGCCAGCAGTTGGTTCAGGAACACCGGGGAGCTGTTTTTT; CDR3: CASSWFRNTGELFF
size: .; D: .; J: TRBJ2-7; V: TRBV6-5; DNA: TGTGCCAGCAGTCAGGCGGCGGGCTCCTACGAGCAGTACTTC; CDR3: CASSQAAGSYEQYF